The 19 T cell receptor beta chains below come from one sample, sequenced in a study of radiation and T cells in renal cell carcinoma. The time point: baseline pretreatment blood. Regarding treatment: 15 Gy SBRT to primary tumor, nephrectomy 4 weeks later. Some clones are missing from TCRdb's copy, which holds only in-frame ones; the method was immunoSEQ multiplex PCR. Of 140,000 to 150,000 clones listed, about 88% were seen once; the top ten hold roughly 4.1%. This material consisted of blood, taken from a patient whose treatment included radiotherapy and nephrectomy. The receptors come from a woman aged 65 to 85 with renal cell carcinoma.

V gene TRBV7-9 combines with J gene TRBJ1-2, with 7 bases aligning to TRBD1. The V gene's germline CDR1 is SEHNR and CDR2 FQNEAQ (reference sequence). There are 16 residues in the CDR3. Trimming removed 8 bases from V and 0 bases from J; junction bases left unmatched: 12. The CDR3 DNA reads TGTGCCAGCGGGAACAGGGGCTCCCTTGCTAACTATGGCTACACCTTC. Translation gives CASGNRGSLANYGYTF.

The chain carries TRBV19 and TRBJ2-3; 8 positions match TRBD1. The trim removed 6 bases at V and 3 bases at J, leaving 5 bases unmatched. Germline V gene lookup returns CDR1 LNHDA and CDR2 SQIVND (reference sequence). CDR3 size: 14 residues. CDR3 coding DNA: TGTGCCAGTAGGAAAGGACAGGGAACAGATACGCAGTATTTT. Translation: CASRKGQGTDTQYF. The whole variable domain, filled in from reference TRBV19 and TRBJ2-3, reads DGGITQSPKYLFRKEGQNVTLSCEQNLNHDAMYWYRQDPGQGLRLIYYSQIVNDFQKGDIAEGYSVSREKKESFPLTVTSAQKNPTAFYLCASRKGQGTDTQYFGPGTRLTVL.

J is TRBJ2-5 and V is TRBV7-2; TRBD2 might be the D (6 bases). Per germline, CDR1 SGHTA and CDR2 FQGNSA. The germline V and J ends were trimmed by 5 bases and 5 bases, with 12 bases remaining between them. The CDR3 is 13 residues long. Written as DNA, the CDR3 is TGTGCCAGCAGCCCTCGGGGGACGGAGACCCAGTACTTC. Encoded protein: CASSPRGTETQYF.

The chain joins TRBV6-1 to TRBJ1-2; D may be TRBD1 (6 bases). CDR1 is MNHNS and CDR2 is SASEGT in the germline V gene. This CDR3 spans 14 amino acids. V was clipped by 0 bases and J by 4 bases, with 9 bases between them. CDR3 nucleotides: TGTGCCAGCAGTGAAGCGGGGGGGCCCTATGGCTACACCTTC. Protein product: CASSEAGGPYGYTF.

In its sample, this clone was seen a few times. The chain employs TRBV7-2 and TRBJ2-5; tentatively, D is TRBD1 or TRBD2 (5 bases each). Trimming pared 7 bases from V and 5 bases from J, leaving 17 bases between. This CDR3 has 14 amino acids. Germline loops: CDR1 SGHTA, CDR2 FQGNSA. The CDR3 loop reads CASTLSGWGETQYF. The CDR3, as DNA: TGTGCCAGCACCCTGTCAGGGTGGGGGGAGACCCAGTACTTC.

The chain has TRBV2 and TRBJ2-1, with TRBD1 matching 12 bases. CDR1 SNHLY and CDR2 FYNNEI come from the germline V gene. Germline trimming cut 9 bases from V and 10 bases from J; bases unmatched to any gene: 13. The CDR3 extends over 15 amino acids. The CDR3 reads CASPPGDRGLGEQFF. CDR3 bases: TGTGCCAGTCCGCCCGGGGACAGGGGGCTAGGGGAGCAGTTCTTC.

This chain links TRBV28 with TRBJ1-1, with a weak D call TRBD1 (5 bases). Germline V lookup: CDR1 MDHEN, CDR2 SYDVKM. V was trimmed by 3 bases and J by 6 bases, leaving 17 bases between them. CDR3 length equals 15 residues. The chain's CDR3 is CASSFSLGAGAEAFF. CDR3 nucleotides: TGTGCCAGCAGTTTCTCCCTCGGGGCAGGTGCTGAAGCTTTCTTT.

The chain joins TRBV19 to TRBJ1-6, with D possibly TRBD1 on 5 matching bases. The CDR3 is made up of 15 amino acids. Germline assignment: CDR1 LNHDA and CDR2 SQIVND (reference sequence). The V end lost 0 bases, the J end lost 7 bases, and 10 bases lay between the germline ends. Here the CDR3 DNA reads TGTGCCAGTAGTATAGACAGGGCTGGCAATTCACCCCTCCACTTT. Amino acids: CASSIDRAGNSPLHF.

This chain connects TRBV9 to TRBJ2-1; 7 bases agree with TRBD1. In germline, CDR1 is SGDLS, CDR2 YYNGEE. The length of the CDR3 is 15 residues. V was clipped by 0 bases and J by 4 bases; unmatched bases: 4. CDR3 DNA: TGTGCCAGCAGCGTAGCTCTGGGACAGTACAATGAGCAGTTCTTC. Translated, it gives CASSVALGQYNEQFF.

The rearrangement joins TRBV5-6 to TRBJ1-1; D gene ambiguous. This CDR3 spans 14 amino acids. Trimming removed 3 bases from V and 3 bases from J, with 12 bases in between. Germline V lookup: CDR1 SGHDT, CDR2 YYEEEE. The CDR3: CASSWGGFHTEAFF. The CDR3 bases are TGTGCCAGCAGCTGGGGAGGATTCCACACTGAAGCTTTCTTT.

The genes are TRBV19 and TRBJ1-4, with D tentatively TRBD1 (6 bases). Trimming shortened V by 5 bases and J by 6 bases, and 16 bases separated the two germline ends. CDR3 length: 15 residues. CDR1 is LNHDA, CDR2 SQIVND, per germline (reference sequence). The CDR3 is CASSGGGQMYEKLFF. CDR3 bases: TGTGCCAGTAGTGGGGGGGGCCAAATGTATGAAAAACTGTTTTTT. Combining the CDR3 with reference TRBV19 and TRBJ1-4 gives the whole variable domain DGGITQSPKYLFRKEGQNVTLSCEQNLNHDAMYWYRQDPGQGLRLIYYSQIVNDFQKGDIAEGYSVSREKKESFPLTVTSAQKNPTAFYLCASSGGGQMYEKLFFGSGTQLSVL.

The chain recombines TRBV7-6 with TRBJ1-1, with a tentative D call TRBD1 (5 bases). Germline V gene sequence: CDR1 SGHVS, CDR2 FNYEAQ. Trimming removed 0 bases at V and 3 bases at J, with 14 bases between. The CDR3 runs 16 residues. The CDR3 DNA sequence: TGTGCCAGCAGCTTAGCGGGTGGCAGGGAGGACACTGAAGCTTTCTTT. It is translated as CASSLAGGREDTEAFF.

The rearrangement uses TRBV6-4 and TRBJ2-1; D is undetermined. This CDR3 is built from 12 residues. Trimming removed 0 bases at V and 9 bases at J, with 6 bases between. The V gene's germline CDR1 is MRHNA and CDR2 SNTAGT. Written as DNA, the CDR3 is TGTGCCAGCAGTGACTCGACGGGTGAGCAGTTCTTC. Its translation: CASSDSTGEQFF.

The chain uses TRBV4-3 and TRBJ2-7, with a possible D match to TRBD1 (6 bases). CDR1 and CDR2 from the germline V gene are LGHNA and YSLEER. This CDR3 comprises 14 residues. Trimming shortened V by 4 bases and J by 6 bases, and 16 bases separated the two germline ends. In nucleotides, the CDR3 is TGCGCCAGCAGCCCAAAAGCAGGGGCGACCGAGCAGTACTTC. Protein: CASSPKAGATEQYF.

V usage is TRBV5-1 and J usage is TRBJ2-5, with D hard to call. Germline assignment: CDR1 SGHRS and CDR2 YFSETQ. This CDR3 region has 14 residues. The V and J ends lost 0 bases and 3 bases respectively, with 9 bases between them. The DNA of the CDR3 is TGCGCCAGCAGCTTGGGGGGTGTTAAAGAGACCCAGTACTTC. It codes for CASSLGGVKETQYF.

V is TRBV5-1 and J is TRBJ1-5, with D possibly matching TRBD1 (5 bases). The CDR3 totals 15 residues. V was trimmed by 0 bases and J by 6 bases, leaving 13 bases between them. Per the germline V gene, CDR1 is SGHRS and CDR2 is YFSETQ. The CDR3 bases are TGCGCCAGCAGCTTGGGGCAGGGAGCGGGTCAGCCCCAGCATTTT. Translating gives CASSLGQGAGQPQHF.

This sequence joins TRBV7-6 and TRBJ2-1; 8 positions match TRBD2. The CDR3 totals 16 residues. The germline V gene has CDR1 SGHVS and CDR2 FNYEAQ. V lost 5 bases and J lost 12; bases outside the gene matches: 18. The CDR3 loop is CASSPRSRGGIEAQFF. The CDR3 DNA reads TGTGCCAGCAGCCCCCGATCCCGGGGGGGGATAGAGGCGCAGTTCTTC.

The V gene is TRBV11-2, the J gene TRBJ1-6; 8 bases are shared with TRBD1. The CDR3 consists of 15 residues. Trimming removed 4 bases from V and 9 bases from J; junction bases left unmatched: 8. The germline gives CDR1 SGHAT, CDR2 FQNNGV. The CDR3 DNA sequence: TGTGCCAGCAGCTCACATGGACAGGGAGGTTCACCCCTCCACTTT. Amino acids: CASSSHGQGGSPLHF.

The chain has TRBV7-2 and TRBJ1-5; D is unresolved. The CDR3 spans 13 residues. Germline values: CDR1 SGHTA, CDR2 FQGNSA. Trimming removed 3 bases at V and 8 bases at J, with 11 bases between. In DNA, the CDR3 is TGTGCCAGCAGCTTTAGCCCCGGTGAGCCCCAGCATTTT. Amino acid sequence: CASSFSPGEPQHF. Complete variable domain (other parts from reference TRBV7-2 and TRBJ1-5): GAGVSQSPSNKVTEKGKDVELRCDPISGHTALYWYRQSLGQGLEFLIYFQGNSAPDKSGLPSDRFSAERTGGSVSTLTIQRTQQEDSAVYLCASSFSPGEPQHFGDGTRLSIL.